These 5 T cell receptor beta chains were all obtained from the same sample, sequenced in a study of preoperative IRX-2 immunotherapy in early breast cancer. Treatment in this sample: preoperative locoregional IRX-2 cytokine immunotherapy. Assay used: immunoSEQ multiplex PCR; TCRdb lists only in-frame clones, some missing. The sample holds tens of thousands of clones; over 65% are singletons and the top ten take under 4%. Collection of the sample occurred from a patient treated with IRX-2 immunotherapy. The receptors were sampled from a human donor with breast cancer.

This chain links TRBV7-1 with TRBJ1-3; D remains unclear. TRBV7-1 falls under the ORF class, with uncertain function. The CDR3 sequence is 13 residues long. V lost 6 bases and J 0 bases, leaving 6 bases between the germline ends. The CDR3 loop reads CASRRTSGNTIYF. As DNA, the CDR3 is TGTGCCAGCAGGCGGACCTCTGGAAACACCATATATTTT.

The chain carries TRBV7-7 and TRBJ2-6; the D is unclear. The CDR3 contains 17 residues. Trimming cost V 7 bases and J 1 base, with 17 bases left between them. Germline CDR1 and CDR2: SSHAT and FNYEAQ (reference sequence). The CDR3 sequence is CASTLGNLPSGANVLTF. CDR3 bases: TGTGCCAGCACCCTGGGCAACTTGCCTTCTGGGGCCAACGTCCTGACTTTC.

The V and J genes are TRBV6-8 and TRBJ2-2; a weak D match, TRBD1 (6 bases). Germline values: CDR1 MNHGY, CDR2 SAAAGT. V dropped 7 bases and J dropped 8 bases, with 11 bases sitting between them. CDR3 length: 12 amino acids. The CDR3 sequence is CASTTGLGELFF. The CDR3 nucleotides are TGTGCCAGCACCACAGGGCTGGGGGAGCTGTTTTTT.

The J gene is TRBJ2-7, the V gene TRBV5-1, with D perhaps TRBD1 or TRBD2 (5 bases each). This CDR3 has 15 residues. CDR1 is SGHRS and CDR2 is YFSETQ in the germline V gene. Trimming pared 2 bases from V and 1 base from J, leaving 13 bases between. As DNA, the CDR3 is TGCGCCAGCAGCTTAGGGGAGTGGGGTTCCTACGAGCAGTACTTC. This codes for CASSLGEWGSYEQYF.

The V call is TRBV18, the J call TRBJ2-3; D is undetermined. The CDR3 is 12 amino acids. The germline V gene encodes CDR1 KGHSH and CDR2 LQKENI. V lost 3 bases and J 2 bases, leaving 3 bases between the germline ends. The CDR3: CASSPNTDTQYF. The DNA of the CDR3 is TGTGCCAGCTCACCGAACACAGATACGCAGTATTTT.